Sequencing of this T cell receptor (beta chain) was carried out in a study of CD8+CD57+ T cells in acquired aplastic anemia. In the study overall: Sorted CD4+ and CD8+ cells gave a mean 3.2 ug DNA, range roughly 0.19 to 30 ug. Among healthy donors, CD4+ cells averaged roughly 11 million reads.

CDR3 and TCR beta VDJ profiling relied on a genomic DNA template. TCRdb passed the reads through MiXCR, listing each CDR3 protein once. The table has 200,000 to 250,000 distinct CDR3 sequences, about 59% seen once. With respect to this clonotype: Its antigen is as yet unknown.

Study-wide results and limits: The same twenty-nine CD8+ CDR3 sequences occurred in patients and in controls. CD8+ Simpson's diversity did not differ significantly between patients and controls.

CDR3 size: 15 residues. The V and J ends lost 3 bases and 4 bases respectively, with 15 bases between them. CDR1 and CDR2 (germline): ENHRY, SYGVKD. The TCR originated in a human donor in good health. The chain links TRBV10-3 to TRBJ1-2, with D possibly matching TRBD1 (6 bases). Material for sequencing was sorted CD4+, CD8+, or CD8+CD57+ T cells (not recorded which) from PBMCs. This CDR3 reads CAISETLTGGYGYTF. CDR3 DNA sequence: TGTGCCATCAGTGAAACGCTGACAGGCGGCTATGGCTACACCTTC.